The rows below give T cell receptor beta chains drawn from one sample of a study of blood T cells in healthy people across ages. TCRdb re-called the 5' RACE reads through MiXCR, storing one row per CDR3 protein. The table shows some 1.6 million distinct CDR3 sequences, with 30% to 35% occurring only once. Sequencing input: blood. These receptors all come from a woman aged 30 to 39 in good health. Both conserved end residues are part of each CDR3.

v_call	j_call	cdr3_aa
TRBV4-1	TRBJ1-2	CASSQSGAGYTF
TRBV29-1	TRBJ1-1	CSSSGEMNTEAFF
TRBV11-3	TRBJ2-1	CASSLRGVDEQFF
TRBV20-1	TRBJ1-5	CSAGGGNQPQHF
TRBV10-3	TRBJ2-1	CASGGGKTYDEQFF
TRBV29-1	TRBJ1-1	CSVSWGRAEAFF
TRBV11-2	TRBJ2-1	CAGSWAAEQFF
TRBV2	TRBJ2-3	CASSGVRQDTQYF
TRBV7-8	TRBJ1-2	CASSLVPGLYGYTF
TRBV29-1	TRBJ2-1	CSVMGGGNNEQFF
TRBV29-1	TRBJ1-1	CSAGRRNTEAFF
TRBV3-1	TRBJ1-1	CASSQDWTGRNTEAFF
TRBV7-9	TRBJ1-2	CASSLGSEGRGSGGYTF
TRBV5-6	TRBJ2-1	CASSLFAGGGNEQFF
TRBV18	TRBJ2-5	CVSSPRTDQETQYF
TRBV29-1	TRBJ2-5	CSVEDWEETQYF
TRBV7-3	TRBJ1-6	CASSLTGVSNSPLHF
TRBV20-1	TRBJ1-2	CSAEEQGAYYGYTF
TRBV6-5	TRBJ2-6	CASSYGGAGANVLTF
TRBV12-3/TRBV12-4	TRBJ1-2	CASRSTGAVNYGYTF
TRBV5-1	TRBJ2-7	CASSLALDSSYYEQYF
TRBV3-1	TRBJ2-7	CASSPVRAAKGEQYF
TRBV28	TRBJ2-2	CASHPRVDTGELFF
TRBV5-1	TRBJ2-5	CASSLALGSETQYF
TRBV29-1	TRBJ2-3	CSVARTSGTATDTQYF
TRBV2	TRBJ2-7	CASRTSEAPATYEQYF
TRBV13	TRBJ1-1	CASSLGLGGRVTEAFF
TRBV27	TRBJ1-6	CASSLSTDYNSPLHF
TRBV28	TRBJ2-7	CASSQRTSGYEQYF
TRBV4-1	TRBJ2-5	CASSQGVSYYERYF
TRBV20-1	TRBJ2-1	CSAEGASGEFF
TRBV9	TRBJ2-7	CASSPGGGSWYEQYF
TRBV6-6	TRBJ2-2	CASTGVARNTGELFF
TRBV6-5	TRBJ2-1	CASSYSGQGADEQFF
TRBV10-3	TRBJ2-7	CAISGAAWREQYF
TRBV7-7	TRBJ1-4	CASSPYGHPKATNEKLFF
TRBV20-1	TRBJ1-6	CSASYQGRPDSPLHF
TRBV20-1	TRBJ2-2	CSVRTSENTGELFF
TRBV3-1	TRBJ1-1	CASSRWDRDTEAFF
TRBV6-6	TRBJ1-2	CASSYTEEGPYGYTF
TRBV10-3	TRBJ1-2	CAISESSLNYGYTF
TRBV20-1	TRBJ2-5	CSARVGQGAYNEQYF
TRBV9	TRBJ2-6	CASSASGTDSGANVLTF
TRBV30	TRBJ1-2	CAWTLLVAAGRYGYTF
TRBV4-1	TRBJ1-4	CASSQAGINTRGEKLFF
TRBV7-2	TRBJ2-3	CASSLTSGRNTQYF
TRBV4-1	TRBJ1-5	CASSKVPESQPQHF
TRBV5-6	TRBJ2-5	CASRSTSGSRETQYF
TRBV7-9	TRBJ2-7	CASSLGASGGGYEQYF
TRBV27	TRBJ2-1	CASSPRAGGFNEQFF
TRBV5-1	TRBJ1-6	CASSREMTGPYNSPLHF
TRBV7-2	TRBJ2-7	CASSQTSGGDYEQYF
TRBV30	TRBJ2-5	CVWGGRETQYF